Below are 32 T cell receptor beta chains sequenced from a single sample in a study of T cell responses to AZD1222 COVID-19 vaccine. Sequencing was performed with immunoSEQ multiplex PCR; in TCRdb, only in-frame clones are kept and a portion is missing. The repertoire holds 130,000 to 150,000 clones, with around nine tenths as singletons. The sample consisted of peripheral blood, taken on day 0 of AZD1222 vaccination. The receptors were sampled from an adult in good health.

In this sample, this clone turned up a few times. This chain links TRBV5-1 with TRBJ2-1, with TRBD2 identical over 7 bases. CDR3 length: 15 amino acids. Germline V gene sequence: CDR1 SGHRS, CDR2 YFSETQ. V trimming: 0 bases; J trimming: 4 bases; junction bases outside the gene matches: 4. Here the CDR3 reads CASSLGGGPYNEQFF. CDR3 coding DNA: TGCGCCAGCAGCTTGGGCGGGGGTCCATACAATGAGCAGTTCTTC.

CDR3 residues: CASSHYRTPDNEQFF. CDR3 DNA: TGTGCCAGCAGCCACTACAGGACCCCCGACAATGAGCAGTTCTTC. The chain carries TRBV11-2 and TRBJ2-1, with D possibly being TRBD1 (5 bases). The CDR3 is 15 residues long. Germline-derived CDR1 and CDR2 are SGHAT and FQNNGV. The ends were cut back, 5 bases at V and 5 bases at J, with 16 bases in the middle.

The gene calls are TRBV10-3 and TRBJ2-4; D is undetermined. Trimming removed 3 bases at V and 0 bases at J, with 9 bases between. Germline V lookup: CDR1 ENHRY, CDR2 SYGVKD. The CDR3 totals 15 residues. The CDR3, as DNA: TGTGCCATCAGTGACGGCAGTCTAGCCAAAAACATTCAGTACTTC. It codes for CAISDGSLAKNIQYF.

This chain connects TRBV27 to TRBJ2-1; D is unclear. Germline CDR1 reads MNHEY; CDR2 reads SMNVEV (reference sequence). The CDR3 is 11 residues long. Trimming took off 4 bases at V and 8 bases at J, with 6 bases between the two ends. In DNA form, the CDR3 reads TGTGCCAGCAGTTGGAGAGATGAGCAGTTCTTC. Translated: CASSWRDEQFF.

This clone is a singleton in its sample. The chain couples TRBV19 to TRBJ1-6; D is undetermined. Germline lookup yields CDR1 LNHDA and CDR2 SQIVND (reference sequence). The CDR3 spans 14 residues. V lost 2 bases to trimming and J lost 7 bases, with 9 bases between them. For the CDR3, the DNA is TGTGCCAGTAGTATAAGCCGAGAGAATTCACCCCTCCACTTT. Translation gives CASSISRENSPLHF.

The CDR3 sequence is CASSQGPPAFGTEAFF. Here the CDR3 DNA reads TGTGCCAGCAGCCAAGGGCCCCCGGCATTCGGAACTGAAGCTTTCTTT. V and J are TRBV14 and TRBJ1-1; D is unclear. The CDR3 has 16 residues. The germline V gene encodes CDR1 SGHDN and CDR2 FVKESK. The V end was cut by 1 base, the J end by 5 bases, with 17 bases between.

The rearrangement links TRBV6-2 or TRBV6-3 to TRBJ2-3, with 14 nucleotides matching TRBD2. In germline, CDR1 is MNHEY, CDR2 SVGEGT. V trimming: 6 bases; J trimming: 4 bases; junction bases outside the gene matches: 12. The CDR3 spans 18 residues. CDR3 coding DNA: TGTGCCAGCAGCCCTGGGTTTCGACTAGCGGGGGGGTCAGATACGCAGTATTTT. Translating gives CASSPGFRLAGGSDTQYF.

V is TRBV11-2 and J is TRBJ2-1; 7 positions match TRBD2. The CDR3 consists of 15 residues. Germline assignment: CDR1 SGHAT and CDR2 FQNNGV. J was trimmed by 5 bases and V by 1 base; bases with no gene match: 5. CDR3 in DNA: TGTGCCAGCAGCTTAGCTGGGAGGGCAGACAATGAGCAGTTCTTC. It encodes CASSLAGRADNEQFF.

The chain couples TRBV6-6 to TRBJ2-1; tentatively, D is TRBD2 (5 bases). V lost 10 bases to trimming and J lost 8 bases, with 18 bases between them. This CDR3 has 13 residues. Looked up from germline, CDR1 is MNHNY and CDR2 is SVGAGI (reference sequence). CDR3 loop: CAIAGNGLYEQFF. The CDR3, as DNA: TGTGCCATCGCCGGGAATGGTTTGTATGAGCAGTTCTTC.

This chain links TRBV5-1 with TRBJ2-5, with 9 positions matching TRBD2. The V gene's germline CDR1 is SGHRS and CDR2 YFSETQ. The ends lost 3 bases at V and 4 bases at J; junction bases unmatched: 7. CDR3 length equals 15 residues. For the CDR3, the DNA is TGCGCCAGCAGCTCAGCCCAACTAGCGGGAGAGACCCAGTACTTC. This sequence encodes CASSSAQLAGETQYF. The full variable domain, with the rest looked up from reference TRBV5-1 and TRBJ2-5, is KAGVTQTPRYLIKTRGQQVTLSCSPISGHRSVSWYQQTPGQGLQFLFEYFSETQRNKGNFPGRFSGRQFSNSRSEMNVSTLELGDSALYLCASSSAQLAGETQYFGPGTRLLVL.

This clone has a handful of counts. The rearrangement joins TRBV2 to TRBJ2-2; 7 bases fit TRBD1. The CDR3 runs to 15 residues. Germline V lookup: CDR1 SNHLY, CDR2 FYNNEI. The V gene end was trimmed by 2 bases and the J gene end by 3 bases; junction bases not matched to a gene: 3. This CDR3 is CASSEQGVDTGELFF. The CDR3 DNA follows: TGTGCCAGCAGTGAACAGGGGGTGGACACCGGGGAGCTGTTTTTT.

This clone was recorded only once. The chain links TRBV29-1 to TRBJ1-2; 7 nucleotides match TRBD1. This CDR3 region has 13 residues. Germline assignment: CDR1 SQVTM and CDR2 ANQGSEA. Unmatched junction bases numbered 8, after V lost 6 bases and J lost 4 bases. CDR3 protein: CSVTPRDSYGYTF. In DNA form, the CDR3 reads TGCAGCGTCACCCCCAGGGACAGCTATGGCTACACCTTC.

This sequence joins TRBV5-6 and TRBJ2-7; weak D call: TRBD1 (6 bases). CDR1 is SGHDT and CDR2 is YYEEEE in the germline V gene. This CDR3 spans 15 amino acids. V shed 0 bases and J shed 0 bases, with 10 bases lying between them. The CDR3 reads CASSLVRTVSYEQYF. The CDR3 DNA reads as TGTGCCAGCAGCTTGGTGAGGACAGTCTCCTACGAGCAGTACTTC.

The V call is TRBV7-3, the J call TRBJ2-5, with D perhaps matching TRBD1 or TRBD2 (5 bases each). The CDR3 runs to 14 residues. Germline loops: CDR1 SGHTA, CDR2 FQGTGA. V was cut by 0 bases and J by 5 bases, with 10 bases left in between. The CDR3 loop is CASSLTVRDETQYF. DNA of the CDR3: TGTGCCAGCAGCTTAACGGTCAGGGACGAGACCCAGTACTTC.

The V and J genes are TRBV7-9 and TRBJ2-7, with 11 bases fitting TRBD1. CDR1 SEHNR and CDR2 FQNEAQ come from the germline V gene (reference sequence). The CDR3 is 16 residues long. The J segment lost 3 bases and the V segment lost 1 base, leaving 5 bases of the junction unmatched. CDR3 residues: CASSLDAGTGGYEQYF. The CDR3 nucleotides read TGTGCCAGCAGCTTAGATGCTGGGACAGGGGGCTACGAGCAGTACTTC.

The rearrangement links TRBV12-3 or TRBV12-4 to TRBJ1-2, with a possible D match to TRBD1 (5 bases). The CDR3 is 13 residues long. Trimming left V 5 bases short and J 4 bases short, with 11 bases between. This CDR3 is CASSQTDFYGYTF. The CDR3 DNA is TGTGCCAGCAGTCAGACAGACTTCTATGGCTACACCTTC.

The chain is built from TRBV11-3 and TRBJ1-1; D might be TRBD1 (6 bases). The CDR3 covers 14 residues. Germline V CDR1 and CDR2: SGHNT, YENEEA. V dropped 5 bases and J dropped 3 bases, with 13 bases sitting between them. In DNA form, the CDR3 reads TGTGCCAGCAGCCTAACAGGGCTGCACACTGAAGCTTTCTTT. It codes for CASSLTGLHTEAFF.

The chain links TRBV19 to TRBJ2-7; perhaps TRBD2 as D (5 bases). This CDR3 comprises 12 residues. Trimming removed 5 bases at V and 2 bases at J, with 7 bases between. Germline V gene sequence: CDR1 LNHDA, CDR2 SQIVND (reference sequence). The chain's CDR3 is CASSPGTYEQYF. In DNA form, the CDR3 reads TGTGCCAGTAGTCCCGGGACCTACGAGCAGTACTTC.

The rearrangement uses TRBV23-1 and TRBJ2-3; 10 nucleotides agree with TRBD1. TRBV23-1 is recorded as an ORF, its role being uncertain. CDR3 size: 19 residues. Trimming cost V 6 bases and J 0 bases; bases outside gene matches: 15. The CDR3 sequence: CASRPRQGAGLTSTDTQYF. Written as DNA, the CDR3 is TGCGCCAGCAGACCCCGACAGGGGGCAGGACTGACTAGCACAGATACGCAGTATTTT.

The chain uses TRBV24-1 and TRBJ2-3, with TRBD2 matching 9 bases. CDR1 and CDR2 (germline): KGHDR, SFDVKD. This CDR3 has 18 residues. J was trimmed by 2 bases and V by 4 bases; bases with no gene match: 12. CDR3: CATSEGLWSGRPTDTQYF. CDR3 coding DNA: TGTGCCACCAGTGAAGGGCTGTGGAGCGGGAGGCCCACAGATACGCAGTATTTT.

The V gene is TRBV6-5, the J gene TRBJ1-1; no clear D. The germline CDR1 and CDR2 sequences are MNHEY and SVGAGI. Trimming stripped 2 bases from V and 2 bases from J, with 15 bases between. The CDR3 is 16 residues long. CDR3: CASSYASGMSNTEAFF. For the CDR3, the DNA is TGTGCCAGCAGTTACGCCTCCGGGATGAGTAACACTGAAGCTTTCTTT.

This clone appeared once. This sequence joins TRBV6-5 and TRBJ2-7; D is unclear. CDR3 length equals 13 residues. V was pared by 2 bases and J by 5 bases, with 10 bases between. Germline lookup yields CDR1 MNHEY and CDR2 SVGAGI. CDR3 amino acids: CASSYLGNHEQYF. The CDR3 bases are TGTGCCAGCAGTTACCTGGGGAACCACGAGCAGTACTTC.

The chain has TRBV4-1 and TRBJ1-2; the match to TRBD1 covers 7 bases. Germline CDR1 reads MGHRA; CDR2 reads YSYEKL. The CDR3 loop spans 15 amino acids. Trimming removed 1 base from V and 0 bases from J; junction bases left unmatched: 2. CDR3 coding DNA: TGCGCCAGCAGCCAAGGGGACAGAACTAACTATGGCTACACCTTC. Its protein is CASSQGDRTNYGYTF.

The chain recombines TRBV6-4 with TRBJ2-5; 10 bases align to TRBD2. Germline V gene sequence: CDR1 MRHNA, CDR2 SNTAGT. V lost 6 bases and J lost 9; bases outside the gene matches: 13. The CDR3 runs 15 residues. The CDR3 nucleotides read TGTGCCAGCAGGCGGAGGACTAGCGGCGTATGGGCCCAGTACTTC. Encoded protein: CASRRRTSGVWAQYF.

CDR3: CASTYGSGGSYGYTF. The CDR3 nucleotides are TGTGCCAGTACTTACGGATCAGGGGGGTCCTATGGCTACACCTTC. The genes are TRBV19 and TRBJ1-2; 7 positions match TRBD1. Germline V gene sequence: CDR1 LNHDA, CDR2 SQIVND (reference sequence). The CDR3 covers 15 residues. V shed 7 bases, J shed 4 bases, and the junction held 12 bases outside the gene matches.

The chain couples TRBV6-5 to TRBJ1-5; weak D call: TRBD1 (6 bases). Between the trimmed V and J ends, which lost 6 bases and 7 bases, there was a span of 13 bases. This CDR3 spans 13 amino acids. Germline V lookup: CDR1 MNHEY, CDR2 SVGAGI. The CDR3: CASRAGGGQPQHF. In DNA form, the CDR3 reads TGTGCCAGCAGGGCTGGGGGCGGGCAGCCCCAGCATTTT.

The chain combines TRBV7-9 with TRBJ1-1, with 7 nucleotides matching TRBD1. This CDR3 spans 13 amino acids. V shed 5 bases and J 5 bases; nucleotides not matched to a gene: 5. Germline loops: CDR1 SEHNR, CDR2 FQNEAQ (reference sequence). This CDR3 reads CASSKTGETEAFF. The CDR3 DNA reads TGTGCCAGCAGCAAAACAGGGGAGACTGAAGCTTTCTTT.

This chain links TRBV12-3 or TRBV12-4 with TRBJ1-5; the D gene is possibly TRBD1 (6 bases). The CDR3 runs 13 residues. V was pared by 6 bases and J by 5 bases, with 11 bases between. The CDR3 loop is CASRGGGDQPQHF. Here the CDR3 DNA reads TGTGCCAGCAGAGGGGGGGGCGATCAGCCCCAGCATTTT.

The CDR3 sequence: CASSYSRDRGEQYF. The CDR3 region has the DNA TGTGCCAGCAGTTACTCTAGGGACAGGGGCGAGCAGTACTTC. The rearrangement joins TRBV6-2 or TRBV6-3 to TRBJ2-7; 10 nucleotides agree with TRBD1. The CDR3 sequence is 14 residues long. Per the germline V gene, CDR1 is MNHEY and CDR2 is SVGEGT. V was pared by 0 bases and J by 6 bases, with 2 bases of the junction left unmatched.

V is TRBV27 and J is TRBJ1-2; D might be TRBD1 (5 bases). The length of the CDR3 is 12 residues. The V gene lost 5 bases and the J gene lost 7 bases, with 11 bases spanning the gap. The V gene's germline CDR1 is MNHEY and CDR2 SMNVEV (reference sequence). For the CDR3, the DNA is TGTGCCAGCAGTACTCATCAGGGTGGCTACACCTTC. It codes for CASSTHQGGYTF.

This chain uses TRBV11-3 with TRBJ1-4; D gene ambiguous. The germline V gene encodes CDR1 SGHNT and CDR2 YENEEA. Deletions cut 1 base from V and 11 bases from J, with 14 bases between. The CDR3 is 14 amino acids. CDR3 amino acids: CASSLGRADRKLFF. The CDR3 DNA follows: TGTGCCAGCAGCTTAGGTCGGGCGGACCGGAAACTGTTTTTT.

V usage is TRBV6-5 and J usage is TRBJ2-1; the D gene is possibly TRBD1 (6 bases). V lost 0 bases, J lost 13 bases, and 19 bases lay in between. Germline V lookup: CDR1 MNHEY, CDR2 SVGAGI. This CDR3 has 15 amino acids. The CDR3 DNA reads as TGTGCCAGCAGTTACTCGTTTACAGGGTCCACGTTCCAGTTCTTC. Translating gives CASSYSFTGSTFQFF.